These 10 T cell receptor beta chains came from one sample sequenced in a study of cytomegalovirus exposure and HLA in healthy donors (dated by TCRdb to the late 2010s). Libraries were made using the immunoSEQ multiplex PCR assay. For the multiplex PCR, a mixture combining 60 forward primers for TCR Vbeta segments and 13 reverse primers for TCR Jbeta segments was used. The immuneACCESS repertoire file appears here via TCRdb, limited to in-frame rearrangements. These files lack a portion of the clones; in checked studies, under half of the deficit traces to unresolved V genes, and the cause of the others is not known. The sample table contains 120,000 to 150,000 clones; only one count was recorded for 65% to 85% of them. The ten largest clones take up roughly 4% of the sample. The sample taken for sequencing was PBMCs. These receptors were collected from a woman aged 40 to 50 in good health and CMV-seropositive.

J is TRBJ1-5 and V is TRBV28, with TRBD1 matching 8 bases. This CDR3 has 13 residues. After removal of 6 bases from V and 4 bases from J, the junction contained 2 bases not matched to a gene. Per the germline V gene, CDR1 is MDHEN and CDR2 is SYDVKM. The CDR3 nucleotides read TGTGCCAGCAGGACAGGGGCAAATCAGCCCCAGCATTTT. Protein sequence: CASRTGANQPQHF.

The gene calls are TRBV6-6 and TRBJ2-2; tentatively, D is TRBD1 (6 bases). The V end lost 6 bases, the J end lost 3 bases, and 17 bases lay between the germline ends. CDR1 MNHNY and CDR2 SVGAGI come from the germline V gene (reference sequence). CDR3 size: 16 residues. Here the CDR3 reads CASSPRTAVDTGELFF. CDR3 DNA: TGTGCCAGCAGCCCCCGGACAGCCGTGGACACCGGGGAGCTGTTTTTT.

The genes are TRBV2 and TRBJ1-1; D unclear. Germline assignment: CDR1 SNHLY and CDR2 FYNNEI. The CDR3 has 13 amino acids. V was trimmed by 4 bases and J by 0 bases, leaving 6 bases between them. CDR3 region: CASSANMNTEAFF. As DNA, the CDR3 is TGTGCCAGCAGTGCAAACATGAACACTGAAGCTTTCTTT.

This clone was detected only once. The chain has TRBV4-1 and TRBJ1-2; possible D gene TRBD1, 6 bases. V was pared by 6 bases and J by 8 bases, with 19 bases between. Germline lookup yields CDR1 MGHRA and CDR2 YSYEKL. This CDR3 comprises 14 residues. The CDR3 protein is CASSWTTGSEGYTF. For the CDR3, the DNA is TGCGCCAGCAGTTGGACAACAGGGTCGGAAGGCTACACCTTC.

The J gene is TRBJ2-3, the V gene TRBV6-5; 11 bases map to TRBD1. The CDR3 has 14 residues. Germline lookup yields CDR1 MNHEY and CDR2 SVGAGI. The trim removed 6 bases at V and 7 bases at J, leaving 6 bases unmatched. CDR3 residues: CASRPGTGGNTQYF. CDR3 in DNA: TGTGCCAGCAGGCCCGGGACAGGGGGGAATACGCAGTATTTT.

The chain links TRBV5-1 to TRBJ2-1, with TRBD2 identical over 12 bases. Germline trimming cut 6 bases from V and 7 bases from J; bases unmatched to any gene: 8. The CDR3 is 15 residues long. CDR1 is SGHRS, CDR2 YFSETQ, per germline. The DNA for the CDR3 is TGCGCCAGCAACATAGGACTAGCGGGACTTAATGAGCAGTTCTTC. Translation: CASNIGLAGLNEQFF. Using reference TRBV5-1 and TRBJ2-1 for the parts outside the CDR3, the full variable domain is KAGVTQTPRYLIKTRGQQVTLSCSPISGHRSVSWYQQTPGQGLQFLFEYFSETQRNKGNFPGRFSGRQFSNSRSEMNVSTLELGDSALYLCASNIGLAGLNEQFFGPGTRLTVL.

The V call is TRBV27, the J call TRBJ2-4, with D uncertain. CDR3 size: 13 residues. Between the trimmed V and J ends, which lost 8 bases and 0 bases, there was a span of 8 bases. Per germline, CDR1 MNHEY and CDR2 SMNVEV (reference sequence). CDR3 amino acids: CASQELAKNIQYF. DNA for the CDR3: TGTGCCAGCCAAGAACTAGCCAAAAACATTCAGTACTTC.

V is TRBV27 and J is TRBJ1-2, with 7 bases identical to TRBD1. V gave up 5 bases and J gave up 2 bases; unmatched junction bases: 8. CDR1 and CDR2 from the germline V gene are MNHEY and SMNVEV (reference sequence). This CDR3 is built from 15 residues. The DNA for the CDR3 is TGTGCCAGCAGTCCGAGGACAGGACCCAACTATGGCTACACCTTC. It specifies CASSPRTGPNYGYTF.

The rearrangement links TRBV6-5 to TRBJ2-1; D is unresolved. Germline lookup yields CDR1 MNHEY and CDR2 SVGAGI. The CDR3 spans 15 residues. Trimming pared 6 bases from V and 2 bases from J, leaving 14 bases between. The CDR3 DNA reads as TGTGCCAGCAGCCCCACTAACTGGCCCTACAATGAGCAGTTCTTC. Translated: CASSPTNWPYNEQFF.

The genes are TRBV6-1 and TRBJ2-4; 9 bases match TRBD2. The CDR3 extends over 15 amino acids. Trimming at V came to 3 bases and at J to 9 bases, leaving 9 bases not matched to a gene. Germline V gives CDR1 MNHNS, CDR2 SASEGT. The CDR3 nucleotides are TGTGCCAGCAGTGATGTAGCTAGCGGGAAGGGCATTCAGTACTTC. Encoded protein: CASSDVASGKGIQYF.